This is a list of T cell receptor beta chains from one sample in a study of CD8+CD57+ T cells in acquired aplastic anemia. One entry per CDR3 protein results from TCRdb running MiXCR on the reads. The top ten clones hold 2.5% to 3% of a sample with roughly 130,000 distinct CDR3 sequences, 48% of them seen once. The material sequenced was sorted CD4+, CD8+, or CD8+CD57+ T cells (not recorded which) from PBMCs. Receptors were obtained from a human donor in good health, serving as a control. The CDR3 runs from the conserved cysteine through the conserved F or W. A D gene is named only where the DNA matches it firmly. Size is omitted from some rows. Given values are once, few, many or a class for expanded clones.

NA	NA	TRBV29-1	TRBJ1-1	CSVEVGPVEAFF	TGCAGCGTTGAAGTAGGCCCAGTTGAAGCTTTCTTT
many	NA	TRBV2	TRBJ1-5	CASKTRGSEGPQHF	TGTGCCAGCAAAACTAGAGGTTCCGAGGGGCCCCAGCATTTT
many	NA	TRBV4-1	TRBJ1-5	CASSQVGEGWQPQHF	TGCGCCAGCAGCCAAGTGGGGGAGGGCTGGCAGCCCCAGCATTTT
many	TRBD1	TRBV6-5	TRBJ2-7	CASSLGQVSREQYF	TGTGCCAGCAGTTTGGGACAGGTCTCTCGCGAGCAGTACTTC
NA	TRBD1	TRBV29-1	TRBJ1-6	CSADRASPLHF	TGCAGCGCCGACAGGGCTTCACCCCTCCACTTT
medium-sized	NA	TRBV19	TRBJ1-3	CASRHSSGNTIYF	TGTGCCAGTCGTCATTCTTCTGGAAACACCATATATTTT
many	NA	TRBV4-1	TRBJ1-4	CASSQTAGTTNEKLFF	TGCGCCAGCAGCCAAACCGCAGGGACAACTAATGAAAAACTGTTTTTT
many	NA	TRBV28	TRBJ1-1	CASSASRWENTEAFF	TGTGCCAGCAGTGCCTCCCGGTGGGAGAACACTGAAGCTTTCTTT
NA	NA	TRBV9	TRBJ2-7	CASSLGDYEQYF	TGTGCCAGCAGCTTGGGGGACTACGAGCAGTACTTC
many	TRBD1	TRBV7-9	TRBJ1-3	CASSPWGQGNTIYF	TGTGCCAGCAGCCCATGGGGACAGGGGAACACCATATATTTT
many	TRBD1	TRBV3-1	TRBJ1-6	CASRTTDRVFFRSPLHF	TGTGCCAGCAGAACCACCGACAGGGTATTTTTTAGATCACCCCTCCACTTT
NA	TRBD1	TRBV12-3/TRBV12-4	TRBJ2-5	CASTKDRGGETQYF	TGTGCCAGCACCAAGGACAGGGGGGGAGAGACCCAGTACTTC
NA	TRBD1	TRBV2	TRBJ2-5	CASSDTGGVGETQYF	TGTGCCAGCAGCGATACAGGGGGAGTGGGAGAGACCCAGTACTTC
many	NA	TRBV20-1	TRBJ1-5	CSASSGLLVSNQPQHF	TGCAGTGCTAGTTCTGGTTTGCTCGTTAGCAATCAGCCCCAGCATTTT
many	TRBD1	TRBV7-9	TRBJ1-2	CASRRTGGSYGYTF	TGTGCCAGCAGACGAACAGGGGGATCCTATGGCTACACCTTC
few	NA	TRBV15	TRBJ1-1	CATSRVRTLDRNTEAFF	TGTGCCACCAGCAGAGTCCGCACGCTGGATCGGAACACTGAAGCTTTCTTT
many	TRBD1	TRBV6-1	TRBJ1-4	CATNQGQGSSNEKLFF	TGTGCCACCAATCAAGGACAGGGATCGTCTAATGAAAAACTGTTTTTT
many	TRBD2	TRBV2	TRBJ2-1	CASKPGGSYNEQFF	TGTGCCAGCAAGCCGGGGGGCTCCTACAATGAGCAGTTCTTC
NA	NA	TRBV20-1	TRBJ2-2	CSAATGRVAGELFF	TGCAGTGCTGCAACAGGGAGGGTGGCCGGGGAGCTGTTTTTT
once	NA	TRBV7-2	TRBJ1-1	CASSSSRVMNTEAFF	TGTGCCAGCAGCTCATCCAGGGTGATGAACACTGAAGCTTTCTTT
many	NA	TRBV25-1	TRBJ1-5	CASSESGSNQPQHF	TGTGCCAGCAGTGAATCGGGGAGTAATCAGCCCCAGCATTTT
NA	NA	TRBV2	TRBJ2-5	CASSRLASEETQYF	TGTGCCAGCAGTCGGCTAGCGTCCGAAGAGACCCAGTACTTC
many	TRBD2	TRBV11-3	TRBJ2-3	CASRGGGTSGAQTTDTQYF	TGTGCCAGCAGGGGTGGAGGGACGAGCGGGGCCCAAACCACAGATACGCAGTATTTT